These 21 T cell receptor beta chains were all obtained from the same sample, sequenced in a study of T cell repertoires in cytomegalovirus infection. TCRdb processed the reads anew with MiXCR; each CDR3 protein has one entry. The profile shows 450,000 to 550,000 distinct CDR3 sequences, 40% to 50% of them singletons. These receptors have no known antigen. Sequenced here: cultured PBMCs, sampled from culture after CMV antigen stimulation. Source of these receptors: a human donor in good health (CMV status not recorded). Some clones in this sample may be carry-over from other donors' samples.

The V and J genes are TRBV23-1 and TRBJ2-1; tentative D call: TRBD1 (5 bases). TRBV23-1 is an open reading frame, and its role is uncertain. V was pared by 2 bases and J by 7 bases, with 18 bases between. This CDR3 has 16 amino acids. In nucleotides, the CDR3 is TGCGCCAGCAGTCAACCGGTGGTAGGGGTAGAGAATGAGCAGTTCTTC. It encodes CASSQPVVGVENEQFF.

The chain couples TRBV7-2 to TRBJ2-7; D not resolved. Germline V lookup: CDR1 SGHTA, CDR2 FQGNSA. V was pared by 4 bases and J by 2 bases, with 12 bases between. CDR3 length: 14 amino acids. The CDR3 protein is CASSSPQAPYEQYF. The CDR3 bases are TGTGCCAGCAGCTCCCCCCAAGCACCCTACGAGCAGTACTTC.

CDR3 DNA sequence: TGTGCCAGCAGCCAAGGACAGGGAGCAACTAATGAAAAACTGTTTTTT. It translates to CASSQGQGATNEKLFF. The chain combines TRBV7-6 with TRBJ1-4; 8 positions agree with TRBD1. Germline assignment: CDR1 SGHVS and CDR2 FNYEAQ. This CDR3 has 16 amino acids. J was trimmed by 0 bases and V by 5 bases; bases with no gene match: 5.

The chain combines TRBV2 with TRBJ2-2, with 8 bases identical to TRBD2. This CDR3 has 15 amino acids. The V gene end was trimmed by 10 bases and the J gene end by 5 bases; junction bases not matched to a gene: 12. CDR1 and CDR2 (germline): SNHLY, FYNNEI. The CDR3 nucleotides are TGTGCCACCCTTGCCGGGGGGGAAAAGACCGGGGAGCTGTTTTTT. Encoded protein: CATLAGGEKTGELFF.

V usage is TRBV10-3 and J usage is TRBJ2-1; 12 bases fit TRBD2. Per germline, CDR1 ENHRY and CDR2 SYGVKD. J lost 1 base, V lost 6 bases, and 13 bases had no gene match. This CDR3 comprises 19 residues. The CDR3 sequence: CAISDIIPSGRVSYNEQFF. The CDR3 DNA is TGTGCCATCAGCGACATTATCCCTAGCGGGAGGGTGTCCTACAATGAGCAGTTCTTC.

The chain is built from TRBV6-1 and TRBJ1-2; no clear D. CDR3 size: 14 residues. From germline, CDR1 is MNHNS and CDR2 SASEGT. The V end lost 5 bases, the J end lost 4 bases, and 14 bases lay between the germline ends. This chain's CDR3 is CASSPQLSGYGYTF. CDR3 DNA: TGTGCCAGCAGTCCTCAATTGAGTGGCTATGGCTACACCTTC.

This clonotype was picked up many times. J is TRBJ2-5 and V is TRBV7-2; a weak D match, TRBD2 (6 bases). V was shortened by 2 bases and J by 2 bases, with 12 bases between the two germline ends. Germline V CDR1 and CDR2: SGHTA, FQGNSA. The CDR3 has 15 amino acids. The CDR3 DNA is TGTGCCAGCAGCTTAAGGGTCGGGGGTCAAGAGACCCAGTACTTC. Translated: CASSLRVGGQETQYF.

This clonotype has more than one count but fewer than ten. CDR3 amino acids: CASSRLAGGGVTQYF. CDR3 nucleotides: TGTGCCAGCAGCAGGCTAGCGGGGGGGGGGGTTACGCAGTATTTT. The chain carries TRBV7-2 and TRBJ2-3; 12 positions match TRBD2. The junction had 8 bases not matched to a gene; V was cut back by 5 bases and J by 8 bases. The CDR3 is 15 amino acids. Germline V gives CDR1 SGHTA, CDR2 FQGNSA.

This clonotype has a single count. The J gene is TRBJ2-5, the V gene TRBV7-2; D remains unclear. The germline gives CDR1 SGHTA, CDR2 FQGNSA. The CDR3 is 13 amino acids. Trimming took 2 bases from V and 7 from J, leaving 11 bases between them. This CDR3 reads CASSLLGWGTQYF. The CDR3, as DNA: TGTGCCAGCAGCTTACTGGGGTGGGGGACCCAGTACTTC. The full variable domain, its missing parts supplied by reference TRBV7-2 and TRBJ2-5, is GAGVSQSPSNKVTEKGKDVELRCDPISGHTALYWYRQSLGQGLEFLIYFQGNSAPDKSGLPSDRFSAERTGGSVSTLTIQRTQQEDSAVYLCASSLLGWGTQYFGPGTRLLVL.

The chain uses TRBV4-3 and TRBJ1-5; tentatively, D is TRBD1 (5 bases). Germline assignment: CDR1 LGHNA and CDR2 YSLEER. V was clipped by 3 bases and J by 0 bases, with 12 bases between them. The CDR3 contains 16 residues. The CDR3 coding sequence is TGCGCCAGCAGCCAGGAGGGGAGCTATAGCAATCAGCCCCAGCATTTT. This codes for CASSQEGSYSNQPQHF.

This clonotype has more than one count but fewer than ten. The V and J genes are TRBV7-9 and TRBJ2-3; 8 nucleotides agree with TRBD2. In germline, CDR1 is SEHNR, CDR2 FQNEAQ (reference sequence). The CDR3 loop spans 16 amino acids. Trimming took 5 bases from V and 2 from J; bases not matched to a gene: 9. CDR3 DNA sequence: TGTGCCAGCAGCCTACCGCGCGGGAGGACCACAGATACGCAGTATTTT. Translated: CASSLPRGRTTDTQYF.

In its sample, this clonotype was seen a few times. This rearrangement joins TRBV27 to TRBJ2-3, with D perhaps matching TRBD2 (5 bases). Trimming took off 5 bases at V and 6 bases at J, with 9 bases between the two ends. CDR1 is MNHEY, CDR2 SMNVEV, per germline (reference sequence). This CDR3 spans 12 amino acids. The CDR3 here is CASSQRRDTQYF. As DNA, the CDR3 is TGTGCCAGCAGTCAGCGGAGGGATACGCAGTATTTT.

The chain is built from TRBV10-2 and TRBJ1-1; D uncertain. Germline CDR1 reads WSHSY; CDR2 reads SAAADI. CDR3 size: 16 residues. The V end was cut by 5 bases, the J end by 5 bases, with 21 bases between. The CDR3 is CASSLGSGVLGTEAFF. Here the CDR3 DNA reads TGCGCCAGCAGTCTAGGGTCGGGCGTGTTGGGGACTGAAGCTTTCTTT.

In this sample, this clonotype turned up a few times. V gene TRBV12-3 or TRBV12-4 combines with J gene TRBJ1-5, with 7 positions matching TRBD1. This CDR3 region has 15 residues. V lost 5 bases to trimming and J lost 7 bases; unmatched junction nucleotides: 11. In DNA, the CDR3 is TGTGCCAGCAGTCCAAACAACAGGGGTAACCAGCCCCAGCATTTT. Its translation: CASSPNNRGNQPQHF.

This chain uses TRBV5-1 with TRBJ2-2, with TRBD1 identical over 7 bases. CDR3 length: 14 residues. The junction had 4 bases not matched to a gene; V was cut back by 4 bases and J by 4 bases. From germline, CDR1 is SGHRS and CDR2 YFSETQ. DNA of the CDR3: TGCGCCAGCAGCCTGGGACAGCCCACCGGGGAGCTGTTTTTT. It codes for CASSLGQPTGELFF.

The chain links TRBV11-2 to TRBJ1-5, with D perhaps TRBD1 (6 bases). The CDR3 is 16 amino acids. CDR1 and CDR2 from the germline V gene are SGHAT and FQNNGV. V was pared by 5 bases and J by 4 bases, with 18 bases between. The CDR3 DNA follows: TGTGCCAGCAGCCTGAACTCGGGACACCGAAATCAGCCCCAGCATTTT. This codes for CASSLNSGHRNQPQHF. Full variable domain (outside the CDR3, taken from reference TRBV11-2 and TRBJ1-5): EAGVAQSPRYKIIEKRQSVAFWCNPISGHATLYWYQQILGQGPKLLIQFQNNGVVDDSQLPKDRFSAERLKGVDSTLKIQPAKLEDSAVYLCASSLNSGHRNQPQHFGDGTRLSIL.

A word on this clonotype: Being one base from a much bigger clone, this may be a read error. This chain links TRBV7-2 with TRBJ1-1; D gene ambiguous. The germline gives CDR1 SGHTA, CDR2 FQGNSA. The germline V and J ends were trimmed by 3 bases and 6 bases, with 5 bases remaining between them. The CDR3 spans 11 residues. This chain's CDR3 is CASSFDAEAFF. The CDR3 nucleotides are TGTGCCAGCAGCTTTGACGCTGAAGCTTTCTTT.

This clonotype was seen a handful of times. The V gene is TRBV28, the J gene TRBJ2-2; no clear D. Trimming took off 10 bases at V and 4 bases at J, with 16 bases between the two ends. The CDR3 loop spans 14 amino acids. CDR1 MDHEN and CDR2 SYDVKM come from the germline V gene. DNA of the CDR3: TGTGCCACCGACTCCACAGCACTCACCGGGGAGCTGTTTTTT. This codes for CATDSTALTGELFF.

This clonotype was seen a few times. The rearrangement joins TRBV7-8 to TRBJ2-1; possibly TRBD2 for D (6 bases). V lost 5 bases and J 6 bases, leaving 23 bases between the germline ends. The CDR3 runs to 17 residues. Germline V lookup: CDR1 SGHVS, CDR2 FQNEAQ. The CDR3 nucleotides are TGTGCCAGCAGCCGCCGGGGCGGGGCTAGCGCTCTCAATGAGCAGTTCTTC. Encoded protein: CASSRRGGASALNEQFF.

As concerns this clonotype: This may arise from a read error, as a much more abundant clone is one base away. The chain combines TRBV7-8 with TRBJ2-7; 12 positions agree with TRBD2. The CDR3 runs 15 residues. Germline CDR1 is SGHVS and CDR2 is FQNEAQ. V trimming: 4 bases; J trimming: 3 bases; junction bases outside the gene matches: 4. CDR3 DNA: TGTGCCAGCAGCTCGAGACTAGCGGGAGACTACGAGCAGTACTTC. Translated: CASSSRLAGDYEQYF.

The genes are TRBV24-1 and TRBJ2-3; TRBD1 is a possible D gene (5 bases). Germline loops: CDR1 KGHDR, CDR2 SFDVKD. V shed 2 bases and J shed 3 bases, with 5 bases lying between them. The CDR3 contains 13 residues. The DNA of the CDR3 is TGTGCCACCAGTGATTACAGGACAGATACGCAGTATTTT. It is translated as CATSDYRTDTQYF.